Listed below are T cell receptor beta chains from one sample, sequenced in a study of blood T cell repertoires in COVID-19. Sequencing used immunoSEQ multiplex PCR; TCRdb keeps in-frame clones, though not all of them. Among roughly 200,000 clones listed, about three quarters were seen once. The sequenced material came from peripheral blood. These receptors were taken from a woman older than 75 with active or convalescent COVID-19. Both conserved end residues are trimmed from each CDR3. Some rows have no size entry. The others give once, few or many, or a class for an expanded clone.

V gene,J gene,clone size,CDR3 protein
TRBV28,TRBJ1-2,-,ASSPPGGFGYT
TRBV28,TRBJ2-7,-,ASSQPGTGAYEQY
TRBV2,TRBJ2-3,once,ASSVRGGQADTQY
TRBV28,TRBJ2-1,-,ASSKPGQGYNEQF
TRBV5-1,TRBJ2-7,-,ASSGGGVREQY
TRBV27,TRBJ1-2,-,ASSYLPRSNYGYT
TRBV6-5,TRBJ1-1,few,ASSYSLGDTEAF
TRBV10-3,TRBJ2-2,-,AIPGSANTGELF
TRBV7-2,TRBJ2-1,-,ASSLVASGGASYNEQF
TRBV27,TRBJ1-2,few,ASRQTDRRYYGYT
TRBV4-1,TRBJ1-1,-,ASSQDGVGRLTEAF
TRBV27,TRBJ1-6,-,ASSSSGTDDTFNYNSPLH
TRBV3-1/TRBV3-2,TRBJ1-1,-,ASSQVRRGDTEAF
TRBV7-3,TRBJ2-3,-,ASSLAGEPTDTQY
TRBV5-1,TRBJ1-6,-,ASSLNPGQGENSPLH
TRBV18,TRBJ2-7,once,ASSPTQGVEQY
TRBV7-2,TRBJ2-5,-,ASSSDRVQETQY
TRBV3-1/TRBV3-2,TRBJ2-3,-,ASSQDGARREDTQY
TRBV28,TRBJ1-2,-,ASSFKGQWGAYGYT
TRBV5-1,TRBJ2-2,-,ASSENLRGAGELF
TRBV4-3,TRBJ1-4,-,ASRPGPGELKLF
TRBV24-1,TRBJ1-5,once,ATSGIGGSNQPQH
TRBV25-1,TRBJ2-2,-,ATSGIGGRELF
TRBV3-1/TRBV3-2,TRBJ1-5,few,ASSQGSGGPLNQPQH
TRBV6-6,TRBJ1-2,-,ASSSRTGRNYGYT
TRBV19,TRBJ2-1,-,ASSTSPGRGAYNEQF
TRBV21-1,TRBJ1-5,once,ASKSGQGGDQPQH
TRBV12-3/TRBV12-4,TRBJ1-6,few,ASSSTGGTPLH
TRBV4-3,TRBJ2-2,-,ASSRLQGAGELF
TRBV3-1/TRBV3-2,TRBJ2-2,-,ASSQDPAGEGELF
TRBV18,TRBJ2-3,-,ASSPQGRGGQDTQY
TRBV28,TRBJ1-2,-,ASRVGQAQRGYT
TRBV4-1,TRBJ2-7,-,ASSQEVLTGALYEQY